Below, one T cell receptor beta chain is given with its context. This sample was included in a study of blood T cell repertoires in COVID-19. The CDR3 runs to 19 residues. Measured with immunoSEQ multiplex PCR; TCRdb has only the in-frame clones, and not every one. There are fewer than 350,000 clones in the sample; approximately 91% occur only once, and 2% to 2.5% lies in the top ten. This chain connects TRBV12-2 to TRBJ2-2; the table gives TRBD1 as D, unverified against the DNA. TRBV12-2 is reported as a pseudogene. The sequence came from a woman aged 40 to 50 with acute COVID-19. The sequencing input was PBMCs or T cells enriched from blood (not recorded which). CDR3 nucleotide sequence: TGTGCAAGTCGCTTAGGCAGCGTGTGCGGGACAGGGGTCACCGGGGAGCTGTTTTTT. The encoded protein is CASRLGSVCGTGVTGELFF.